This T cell receptor beta chain was sequenced during a study of blood T cell repertoires in COVID-19. Study-wide background: Acute-phase and convalescent COVID-19 samples originated in the United States, Italy and Spain. PBMCs, B-cell-depleted T cells, or T cells were the source of the cDNA or gDNA that made up the material.

In the study's own analysis: Quantification of nucleated cells was approximated via reference gene primer amplification. Method: immunoSEQ multiplex PCR; TCRdb's copy keeps in-frame clones and lacks some. Clone size and the V and J calls come from that table; the DNA yielded D and trimming. The table has 85,000 to 130,000 clones, 60% to 80% seen once. V lost 6 bases and J lost 7, with 10 bases in between. Germline V CDR1 and CDR2: MNHEY, SVGAGI. This CDR3 spans 13 amino acids. The clonotype was recovered from a human donor with acute or convalescent COVID-19. The donor label of this sample is uncertain. Source material: peripheral blood. The rearrangement uses TRBV6-5 and TRBJ1-6; a possible D gene is TRBD1 (6 bases). This CDR3 reads CASRLDSNSPLHF. CDR3 coding DNA: TGTGCCAGCAGACTGGACAGCAATTCACCCCTCCACTTT.